The rows below give T cell receptor beta chains drawn from one sample of a study of post-analysis software for immune sequencing data. TCRdb reprocessed the PCR reads with MiXCR, giving one entry per CDR3 protein. The table includes more than 450,000 distinct CDR3 sequences, less than 40% detected once. Sequencing input: blood. All receptors derive from a girl between 2 and 17 years old with multiple sclerosis. The CDR3 runs from the conserved cysteine through the conserved F or W. Fields, in order: J gene, clone size, D gene, V gene, CDR3 protein, CDR3 DNA. A D gene is named only where the DNA matches it firmly. The listing skips clone size in some rows; elsewhere it reads once, few, many or a size class.

TRBJ2-7,-,TRBD1,TRBV7-9,CASSASRTGHEQYF,TGTGCCAGCAGCGCCTCAAGGACAGGCCACGAGCAGTACTTC
TRBJ1-4,-,-,TRBV20-1,CSAFAPGPKEEKLFF,TGCAGTGCTTTCGCCCCGGGACCTAAGGAAGAAAAACTGTTTTTT
TRBJ1-3,-,-,TRBV20-1,CSASETNTIYF,TGCAGTGCTTCGGAGACCAACACCATATATTTT
TRBJ1-5,few,TRBD1,TRBV12-3/TRBV12-4,CASSLATLGTGFQPQHF,TGTGCCAGCAGTTTAGCGACTCTCGGGACAGGGTTTCAGCCCCAGCATTTT
TRBJ2-1,few,TRBD2,TRBV20-1,CSAEIAGASEQFF,TGCAGTGCGGAAATAGCGGGGGCCTCAGAGCAGTTCTTC
TRBJ1-1,few,-,TRBV10-3,CAISEPGLDTEAFF,TGTGCCATCAGTGAGCCAGGGCTGGACACTGAAGCTTTCTTT
TRBJ2-7,-,-,TRBV3-1,CASSQVPGYEQYF,TGTGCCAGCAGCCAAGTCCCGGGCTACGAGCAGTACTTC
TRBJ2-6,few,TRBD2,TRBV29-1,CSVNGGAGVLTF,TGCAGCGTTAACGGGGGGGCGGGCGTCCTGACTTTC
TRBJ2-5,few,-,TRBV4-1,CASSVTYQETQYF,TGCGCCAGCAGCGTTACGTACCAAGAGACCCAGTACTTC
TRBJ2-7,-,TRBD2,TRBV20-1,CSARAPLAGEYEQYF,TGCAGTGCTAGAGCCCCACTAGCGGGGGAGTACGAGCAGTACTTC
TRBJ2-2,-,-,TRBV27,CASSLTPPRSANTGELFF,TGTGCCAGCAGTTTAACCCCTCCCCGGAGCGCGAACACCGGGGAGCTGTTTTTT
TRBJ2-7,few,-,TRBV4-2,CASSQVGGGTCEQYF,TGTGCCAGCAGCCAAGTGGGGGGTGGAACCTGCGAGCAGTACTTC
TRBJ1-2,many,-,TRBV3-1,CASSQDLNYGYTF,TGTGCCAGCAGCCAAGATCTGAACTATGGCTACACCTTC
TRBJ2-5,-,-,TRBV20-1,CSAMTVEETQYF,TGCAGTGCCATGACTGTTGAAGAGACCCAGTACTTC
TRBJ2-2,-,TRBD2,TRBV12-3/TRBV12-4,CASSPWTSPNTGELFF,TGTGCCAGCAGTCCATGGACTAGCCCAAACACCGGGGAGCTGTTTTTT
TRBJ1-6,few,TRBD1,TRBV28,CASSYHTGQGNSPLHF,TGTGCCAGCAGTTACCATACGGGACAGGGAAATTCACCCCTCCACTTT
TRBJ1-2,-,-,TRBV7-2,CASSLAKPVGGYTF,TGTGCCAGCAGCTTAGCGAAGCCAGTGGGTGGCTACACCTTC
TRBJ2-7,-,-,TRBV20-1,CSARPPRPEQYF,TGCAGTGCAAGACCCCCCCGGCCCGAGCAGTACTTC
TRBJ1-1,few,-,TRBV20-1,CSARGPGLQNTEAFF,TGCAGTGCTAGAGGACCGGGACTCCAGAACACTGAAGCTTTCTTT
TRBJ1-1,few,-,TRBV5-1,CASSLEAGRNTEAFF,TGCGCCAGCAGCTTGGAGGCAGGGAGGAACACTGAAGCTTTCTTT
TRBJ2-1,few,-,TRBV20-1,CSARAQKELVVDEQFF,TGCAGTGCTAGAGCCCAAAAGGAACTAGTAGTGGATGAGCAGTTCTTC
TRBJ2-3,-,-,TRBV6-1,CAILTGSTDTQYF,TGTGCCATCCTGACAGGTAGCACAGATACGCAGTATTTT
TRBJ1-1,few,TRBD1,TRBV6-6,CASSSRTGGNTEAFF,TGTGCCAGCAGTTCGCGGACAGGGGGAAACACTGAAGCTTTCTTT
TRBJ2-1,-,TRBD2,TRBV13,CASSLGPSGGEQFF,TGTGCCAGCAGCTTAGGACCCTCGGGGGGTGAGCAGTTCTTC
TRBJ2-3,-,TRBD2,TRBV3-1,CASSQGLALDLDTQYF,TGTGCCAGCAGCCAGGGACTAGCGTTGGATTTGGATACGCAGTATTTT
TRBJ1-2,-,TRBD1,TRBV5-1,CASSSDLTGDYGYTF,TGCGCCAGCAGCAGCGATCTGACAGGGGACTATGGCTACACCTTC
TRBJ2-3,few,-,TRBV20-1,CSARGASVSTDTQYF,TGCAGTGCTAGGGGCGCTAGCGTAAGCACAGATACGCAGTATTTT
TRBJ1-5,-,-,TRBV24-1,CATSDSGRRDQPQHF,TGTGCCACCAGTGATAGCGGAAGAAGGGATCAGCCCCAGCATTTT
TRBJ2-5,few,-,TRBV20-1,CSARVPRDQETQYF,TGCAGTGCTAGAGTCCCTAGAGACCAAGAGACCCAGTACTTC